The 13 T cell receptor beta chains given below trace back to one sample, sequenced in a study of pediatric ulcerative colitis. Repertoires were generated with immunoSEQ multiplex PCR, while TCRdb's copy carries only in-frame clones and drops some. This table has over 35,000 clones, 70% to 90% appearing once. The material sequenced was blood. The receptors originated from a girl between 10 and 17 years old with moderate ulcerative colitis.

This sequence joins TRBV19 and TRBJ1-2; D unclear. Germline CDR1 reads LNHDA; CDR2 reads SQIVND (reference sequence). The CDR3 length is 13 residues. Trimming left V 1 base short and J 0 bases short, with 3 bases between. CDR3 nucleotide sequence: TGTGCCAGTAGTATAGCAGCTAACTATGGCTACACCTTC. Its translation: CASSIAANYGYTF.

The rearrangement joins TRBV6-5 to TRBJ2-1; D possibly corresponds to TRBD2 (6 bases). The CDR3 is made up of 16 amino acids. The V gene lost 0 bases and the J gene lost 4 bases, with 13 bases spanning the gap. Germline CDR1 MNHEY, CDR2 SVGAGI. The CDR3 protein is CASSYSMGGRYNEQFF. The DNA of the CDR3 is TGTGCCAGCAGTTACTCGATGGGGGGTAGGTACAATGAGCAGTTCTTC.

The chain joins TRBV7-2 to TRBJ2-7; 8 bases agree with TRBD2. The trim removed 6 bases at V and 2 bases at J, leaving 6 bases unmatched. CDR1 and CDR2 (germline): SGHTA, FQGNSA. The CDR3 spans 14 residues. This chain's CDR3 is CASSPGGGPYEQYF. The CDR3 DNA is TGTGCCAGCAGTCCCGGGGGGGGACCCTACGAGCAGTACTTC.

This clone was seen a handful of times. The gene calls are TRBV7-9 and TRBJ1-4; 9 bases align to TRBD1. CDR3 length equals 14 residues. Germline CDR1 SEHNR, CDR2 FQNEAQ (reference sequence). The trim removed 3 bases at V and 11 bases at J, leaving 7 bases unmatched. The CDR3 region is CASSFDRGFEKLFF. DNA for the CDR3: TGTGCCAGCAGCTTCGACAGGGGGTTCGAGAAACTGTTTTTT.

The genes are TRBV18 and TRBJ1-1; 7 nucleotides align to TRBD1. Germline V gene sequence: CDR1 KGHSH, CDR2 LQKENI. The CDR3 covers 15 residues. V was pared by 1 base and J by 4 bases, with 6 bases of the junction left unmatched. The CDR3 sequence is CASSPREGAGTEAFF. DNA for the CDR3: TGTGCCAGCTCACCACGGGAGGGGGCGGGCACTGAAGCTTTCTTT.

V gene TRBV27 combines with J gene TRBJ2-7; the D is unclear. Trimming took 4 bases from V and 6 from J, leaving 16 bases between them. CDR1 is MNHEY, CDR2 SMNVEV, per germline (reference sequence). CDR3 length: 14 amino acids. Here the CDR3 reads CASSSDLPPGEQYF. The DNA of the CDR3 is TGTGCCAGCAGTTCGGATCTCCCGCCTGGCGAGCAGTACTTC.

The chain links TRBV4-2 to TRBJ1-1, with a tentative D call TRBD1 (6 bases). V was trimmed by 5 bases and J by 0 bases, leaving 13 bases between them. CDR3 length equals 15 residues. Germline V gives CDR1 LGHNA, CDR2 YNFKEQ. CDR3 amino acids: CASSFTGPMNTEAFF. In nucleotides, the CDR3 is TGTGCCAGCAGCTTCACAGGGCCAATGAACACTGAAGCTTTCTTT.

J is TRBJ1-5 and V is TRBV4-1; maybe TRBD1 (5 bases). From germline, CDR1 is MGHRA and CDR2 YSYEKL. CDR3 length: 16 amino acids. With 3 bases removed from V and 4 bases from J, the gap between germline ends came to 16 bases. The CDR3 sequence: CASSQLPGVQNQPQHF. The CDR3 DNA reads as TGCGCCAGCAGCCAGCTGCCGGGGGTCCAAAATCAGCCCCAGCATTTT.

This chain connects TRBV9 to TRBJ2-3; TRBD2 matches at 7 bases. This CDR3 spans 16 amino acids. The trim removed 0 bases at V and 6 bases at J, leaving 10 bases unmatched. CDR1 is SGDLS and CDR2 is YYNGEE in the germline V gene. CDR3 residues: CASSVEVRGEGDTQYF. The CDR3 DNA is TGTGCCAGCAGCGTAGAGGTTCGGGGGGAAGGGGATACGCAGTATTTT.

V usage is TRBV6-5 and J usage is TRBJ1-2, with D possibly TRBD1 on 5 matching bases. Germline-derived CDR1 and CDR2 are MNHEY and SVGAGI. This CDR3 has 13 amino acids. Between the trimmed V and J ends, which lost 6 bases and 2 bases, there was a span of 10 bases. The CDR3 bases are TGTGCCAGCAGACCCGGGACCAACTATGGCTACACCTTC. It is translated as CASRPGTNYGYTF.

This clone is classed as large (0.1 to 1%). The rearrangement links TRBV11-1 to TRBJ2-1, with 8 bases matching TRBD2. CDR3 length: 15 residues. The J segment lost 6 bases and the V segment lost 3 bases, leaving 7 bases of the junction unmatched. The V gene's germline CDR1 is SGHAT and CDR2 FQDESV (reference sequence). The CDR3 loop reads CASSFSAGVFNEQFF. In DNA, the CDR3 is TGTGCCAGCAGCTTTTCAGCGGGAGTCTTCAATGAGCAGTTCTTC.

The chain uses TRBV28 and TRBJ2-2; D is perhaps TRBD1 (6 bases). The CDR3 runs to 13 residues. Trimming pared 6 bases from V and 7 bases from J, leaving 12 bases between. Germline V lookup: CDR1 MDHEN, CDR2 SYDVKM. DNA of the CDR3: TGTGCCAGCAGAACAGGGTACGGCGGGGAGCTGTTTTTT. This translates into CASRTGYGGELFF.

The CDR3: CASSPGSGTDNEQFF. For the CDR3, the DNA is TGTGCCAGCAGCCCGGGTAGCGGGACAGACAATGAGCAGTTCTTC. The chain recombines TRBV7-3 with TRBJ2-1; D possibly corresponds to TRBD2 (8 bases). Trimming removed 5 bases from V and 5 bases from J, with 16 bases in between. The CDR3 is made up of 15 amino acids. Per the germline V gene, CDR1 is SGHTA and CDR2 is FQGTGA.